A single sample gave rise to the 13 T cell receptor beta chains below, sequenced in a study of post-analysis software for immune sequencing data. General study findings and limits: Controls showed lower frequencies than patients for five TRBV segments, and TRBV5-6, TRBV5-1 and TRBV20-1 were among these.

Their antigens remain unidentified. cDNA libraries for TCR beta contained unique molecular identifiers. MiXCR, applied by TCRdb to the PCR reads, yields one record per CDR3 protein. The table shows a few hundred thousand distinct CDR3 sequences, with about 40% occurring only once. The source material was blood. The receptor set was obtained from a girl aged 2 to 9 with multiple sclerosis.

This clonotype occurred a few times. The chain has TRBV5-1 and TRBJ2-1; D is uncertain. Trimming took 4 bases from V and 6 from J, leaving 11 bases between them. This CDR3 contains 13 residues. Germline V gives CDR1 SGHRS, CDR2 YFSETQ. The DNA of the CDR3 is TGCGCCAGCAGCCGAAGGACGAGCAATGAGCAGTTCTTC. This gives the protein CASSRRTSNEQFF.

CDR3 DNA sequence: TGTGCCAGCAGGCCTGGACTAGGGAATGAGCAGTTCTTC. Protein product: CASRPGLGNEQFF. The V call is TRBV12-3 or TRBV12-4, the J call TRBJ2-1; 7 bases align to TRBD2. The CDR3 is made up of 13 amino acids. The V and J ends lost 6 bases and 7 bases, in that order; junction bases with no gene match: 6.

This sequence joins TRBV12-3 or TRBV12-4 and TRBJ1-2; a possible D gene is TRBD1 (5 bases). Trimming cost V 5 bases and J 7 bases, with 17 bases left between them. This CDR3 spans 14 amino acids. CDR3 in amino acids: CASSRQFRDFGYTF. Written as DNA, the CDR3 is TGTGCCAGCAGTCGCCAATTTCGGGACTTTGGCTACACCTTC.

A note on this clonotype: One end of the junction is discordant with germline, which a read error may explain. The V and J genes are TRBV25-1 and TRBJ2-7; 9 nucleotides match TRBD2. From germline, CDR1 is MGHDK and CDR2 SYGVNS. The CDR3 runs 17 residues. CDR3 bases: TGTGCCAGCAGCACACGGGTAGCGGGAGCAGGGTCCTACGAGCAGCACTTC. Protein: CASSTRVAGAGSYEQHF.

This rearrangement joins TRBV7-3 to TRBJ2-3; 10 bases match TRBD2. Unmatched junction bases numbered 10, after V lost 6 bases and J lost 4 bases. Germline V gives CDR1 SGHTA, CDR2 FQGTGA. The CDR3 loop spans 16 amino acids. The CDR3 loop reads CASRNGPSGGADTQYF. The CDR3 coding sequence is TGTGCCAGCAGGAATGGGCCTAGCGGGGGAGCAGATACGCAGTATTTT.

The rearrangement joins TRBV30 to TRBJ1-1; tentative D call: TRBD1 (6 bases). V lost 2 bases to trimming and J lost 9 bases, with 22 bases between them. This CDR3 has 15 amino acids. The germline V gene encodes CDR1 GTSNPN and CDR2 SVGIG (reference sequence). The CDR3 region has the DNA TGTGCCTGGAGTCCCGGTTACGCTTTGGACAGCCAAGCTTTCTTT. Amino acid sequence: CAWSPGYALDSQAFF.

The CDR3 here is CSVRSGRAEQFF. The CDR3 DNA is TGCAGTGTCCGTAGCGGGAGGGCTGAGCAGTTCTTC. The rearrangement uses TRBV20-1 and TRBJ2-1, with TRBD2 matching over 11 bases. Germline V gene data show CDR1 as DFQATT and CDR2 as SNEGSKA (reference sequence). The CDR3 spans 12 residues. J gave up 9 bases and V 7 bases, and 5 bases lay outside the gene matches.

This clonotype was found a few times. The chain uses TRBV29-1 and TRBJ2-4; D is possibly TRBD1 (6 bases). Germline values: CDR1 SQVTM, CDR2 ANQGSEA. Trimming left V 6 bases short and J 3 bases short, with 18 bases between. The CDR3 length is 15 residues. The CDR3 DNA follows: TGCAGCGTCTACACCTCCTCAGGGGTCAAAAACATTCAGTACTTC. This sequence encodes CSVYTSSGVKNIQYF.

The V call is TRBV24-1, the J call TRBJ2-2, with 8 bases lining up with TRBD2. Trimming removed 1 base from V and 3 bases from J; junction bases left unmatched: 9. The germline CDR1 and CDR2 sequences are KGHDR and SFDVKD. The CDR3 length is 18 residues. The CDR3 loop reads CATSDFEGGGPDTGELFF. The CDR3 DNA follows: TGTGCCACCAGTGATTTTGAAGGCGGGGGGCCCGACACCGGGGAGCTGTTTTTT.

The CDR3 spells CASSPLGTQETQYF. CDR3 sequence (DNA): TGTGCCAGCAGCCCCTTGGGGACCCAAGAGACCCAGTACTTC. J is TRBJ2-5 and V is TRBV7-3; TRBD1 or TRBD2 may be the D gene (5 bases each). CDR1 and CDR2 from the germline V gene are SGHTA and FQGTGA. V lost 5 bases and J 1 base, leaving 11 bases between the germline ends. The CDR3 has 14 amino acids.

This clonotype appeared a few times. This chain connects TRBV20-1 to TRBJ2-5; the D gene could be TRBD1 or TRBD2 (5 bases each). The CDR3 is 18 amino acids. CDR1 is DFQATT and CDR2 is SNEGSKA in the germline V gene (reference sequence). Trimming shortened V by 8 bases and J by 2 bases, and 30 bases separated the two germline ends. CDR3 sequence (DNA): TGCAGTTCCAGGCGGGCAGGGTGGATAAACCTCTTACAAGAGACCCAGTACTTC. Amino acids: CSSRRAGWINLLQETQYF.

The V gene is TRBV20-1, the J gene TRBJ2-1, with D possibly being TRBD2 (7 bases). Per germline, CDR1 DFQATT and CDR2 SNEGSKA (reference sequence). This CDR3 has 15 residues. Trimming left V 7 bases short and J 7 bases short, with 23 bases between. CDR3 protein: CSVLRGPLSLNEQFF. In DNA, the CDR3 is TGCAGTGTGTTGCGGGGGCCCCTGAGTTTGAATGAGCAGTTCTTC.

The chain combines TRBV20-1 with TRBJ2-7; TRBD2 matches at 14 bases. J lost 4 bases, V lost 6 bases, and 8 bases had no gene match. The CDR3 loop spans 15 amino acids. Germline loops: CDR1 DFQATT, CDR2 SNEGSKA (reference sequence). CDR3 sequence (DNA): TGCAGTGCGAGACTAGCGGGAGGGGGCAAGTACGAGCAGTACTTC. It is translated as CSARLAGGGKYEQYF.